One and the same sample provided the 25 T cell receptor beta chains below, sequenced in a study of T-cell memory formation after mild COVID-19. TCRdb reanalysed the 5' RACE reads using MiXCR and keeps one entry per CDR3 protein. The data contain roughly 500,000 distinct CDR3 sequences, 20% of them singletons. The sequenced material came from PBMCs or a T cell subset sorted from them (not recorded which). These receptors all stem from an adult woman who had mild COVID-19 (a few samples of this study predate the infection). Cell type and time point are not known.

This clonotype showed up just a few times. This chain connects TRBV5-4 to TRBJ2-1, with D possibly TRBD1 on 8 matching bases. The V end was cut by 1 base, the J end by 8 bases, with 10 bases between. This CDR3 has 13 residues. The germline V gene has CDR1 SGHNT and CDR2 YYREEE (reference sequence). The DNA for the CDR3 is TGTGCCAGCAGCTTGACAGGGGGGGATGAGCAGTTCTTC. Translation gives CASSLTGGDEQFF.

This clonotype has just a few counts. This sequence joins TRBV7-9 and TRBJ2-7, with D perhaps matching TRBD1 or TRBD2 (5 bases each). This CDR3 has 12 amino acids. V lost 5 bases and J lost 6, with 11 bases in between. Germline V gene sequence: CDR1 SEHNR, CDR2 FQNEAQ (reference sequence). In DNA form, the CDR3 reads TGTGCCAGCAGCCTAGGGACCACCGAGCAGTACTTC. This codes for CASSLGTTEQYF.

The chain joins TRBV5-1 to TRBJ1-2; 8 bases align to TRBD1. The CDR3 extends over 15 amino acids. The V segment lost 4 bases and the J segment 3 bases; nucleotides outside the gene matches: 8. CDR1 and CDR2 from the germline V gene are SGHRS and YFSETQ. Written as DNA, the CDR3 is TGCGCCAGCAGCCCCGGACAGGGTGATGACTATGGCTACACCTTC. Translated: CASSPGQGDDYGYTF.

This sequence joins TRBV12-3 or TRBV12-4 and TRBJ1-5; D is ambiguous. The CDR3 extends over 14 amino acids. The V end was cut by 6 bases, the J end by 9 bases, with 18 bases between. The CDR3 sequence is CASSLQVERRPQHF. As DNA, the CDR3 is TGTGCCAGCAGCCTACAAGTTGAAAGACGGCCCCAGCATTTT.

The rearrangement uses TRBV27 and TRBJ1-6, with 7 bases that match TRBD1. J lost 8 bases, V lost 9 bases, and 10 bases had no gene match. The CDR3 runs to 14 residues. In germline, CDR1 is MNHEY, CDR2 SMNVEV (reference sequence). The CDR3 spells CASKKRDSHSPLHF. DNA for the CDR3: TGTGCCAGTAAAAAACGGGACAGTCATTCACCCCTCCACTTT.

CDR3 region: CASSLPTGNWPGELFF. In DNA, the CDR3 is TGCGCCAGCAGCTTGCCCACAGGGAATTGGCCCGGGGAGCTGTTTTTT. The genes are TRBV5-1 and TRBJ2-2; possibly TRBD1 for D (6 bases). The CDR3 covers 16 residues. V was trimmed by 1 base and J by 6 bases, leaving 16 bases between them. Per germline, CDR1 SGHRS and CDR2 YFSETQ.

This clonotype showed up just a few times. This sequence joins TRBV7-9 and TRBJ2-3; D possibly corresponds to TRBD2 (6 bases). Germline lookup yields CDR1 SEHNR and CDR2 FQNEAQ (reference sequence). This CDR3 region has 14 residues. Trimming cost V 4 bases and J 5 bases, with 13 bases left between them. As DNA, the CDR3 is TGTGCCAGCAGCTCCTCACGGGGAGGAGATACGCAGTATTTT. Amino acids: CASSSSRGGDTQYF.

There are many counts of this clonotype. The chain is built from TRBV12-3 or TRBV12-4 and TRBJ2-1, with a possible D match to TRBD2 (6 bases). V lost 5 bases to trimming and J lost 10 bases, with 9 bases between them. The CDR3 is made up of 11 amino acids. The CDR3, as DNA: TGTGCCAGCAGTACTGCGGGGGAGCAGTTCTTC. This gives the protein CASSTAGEQFF.

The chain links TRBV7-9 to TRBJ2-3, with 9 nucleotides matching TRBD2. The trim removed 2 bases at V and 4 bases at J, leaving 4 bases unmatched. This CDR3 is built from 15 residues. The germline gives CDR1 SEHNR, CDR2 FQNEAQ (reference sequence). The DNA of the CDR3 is TGTGCCAGCAGCTTAATAGCGGGGGCGGCAGATACGCAGTATTTT. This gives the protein CASSLIAGAADTQYF.

For the CDR3, the DNA is TGTGCCAGCAGCTTACTTAGGGGAAACACCGGGGAGCTGTTTTTT. It translates to CASSLLRGNTGELFF. The genes are TRBV7-6 and TRBJ2-2, with D maybe TRBD1 (5 bases). The ends were cut back, 2 bases at V and 2 bases at J, with 9 bases in the middle. The length of the CDR3 is 15 residues. CDR1 and CDR2 from the germline V gene are SGHVS and FNYEAQ. The full variable domain, with the rest looked up from reference TRBV7-6 and TRBJ2-2, is GAGVSQSPRYKVTKRGQDVALRCDPISGHVSLYWYRQALGQGPEFLTYFNYEAQQDKSGLPNDRFSAERPEGSISTLTIQRTEQRDSAMYRCASSLLRGNTGELFFGEGSRLTVL.

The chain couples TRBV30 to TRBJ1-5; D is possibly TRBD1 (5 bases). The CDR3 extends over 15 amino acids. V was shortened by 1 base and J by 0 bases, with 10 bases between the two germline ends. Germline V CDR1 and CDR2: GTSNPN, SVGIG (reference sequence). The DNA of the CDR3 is TGTGCCTGGAGTGGACAGAAACTTAGCAATCAGCCCCAGCATTTT. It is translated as CAWSGQKLSNQPQHF.

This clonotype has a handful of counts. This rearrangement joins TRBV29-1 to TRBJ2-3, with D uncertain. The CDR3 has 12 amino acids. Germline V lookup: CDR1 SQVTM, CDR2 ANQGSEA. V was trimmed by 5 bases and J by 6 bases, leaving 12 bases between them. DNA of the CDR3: TGCAGCGTTCAGCCCGGTTCGGATACGCAGTATTTT. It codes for CSVQPGSDTQYF.

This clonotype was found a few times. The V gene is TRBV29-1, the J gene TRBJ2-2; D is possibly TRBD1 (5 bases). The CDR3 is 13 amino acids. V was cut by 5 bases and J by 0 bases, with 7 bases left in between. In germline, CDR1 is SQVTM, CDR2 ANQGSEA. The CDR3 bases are TGCAGCGTTTTGACAGCGAACACCGGGGAGCTGTTTTTT. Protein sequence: CSVLTANTGELFF.

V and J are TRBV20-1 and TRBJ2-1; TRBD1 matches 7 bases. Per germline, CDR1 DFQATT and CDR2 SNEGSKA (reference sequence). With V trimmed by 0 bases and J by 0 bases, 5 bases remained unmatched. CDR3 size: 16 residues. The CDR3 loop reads CSARDPGQSSYNEQFF. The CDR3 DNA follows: TGCAGTGCTAGAGACCCGGGACAGAGCTCCTACAATGAGCAGTTCTTC.

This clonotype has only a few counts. DNA of the CDR3: TGTGCCAGCAGGGGACAGGACCCCCCTAACTATGGCTACACCTTC. This encodes CASRGQDPPNYGYTF. The V and J genes are TRBV6-5 and TRBJ1-2, with 8 bases that match TRBD1. This CDR3 spans 15 amino acids. Germline V CDR1 and CDR2: MNHEY, SVGAGI. J was trimmed by 0 bases and V by 6 bases; bases with no gene match: 6.

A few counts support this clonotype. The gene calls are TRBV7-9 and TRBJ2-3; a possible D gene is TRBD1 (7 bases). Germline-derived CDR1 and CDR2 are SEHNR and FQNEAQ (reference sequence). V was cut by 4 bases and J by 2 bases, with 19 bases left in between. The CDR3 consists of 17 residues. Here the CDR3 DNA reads TGTGCCAGCAGCTCTTCAGGGGGGCGCCGATACACAGATACGCAGTATTTT. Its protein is CASSSSGGRRYTDTQYF.

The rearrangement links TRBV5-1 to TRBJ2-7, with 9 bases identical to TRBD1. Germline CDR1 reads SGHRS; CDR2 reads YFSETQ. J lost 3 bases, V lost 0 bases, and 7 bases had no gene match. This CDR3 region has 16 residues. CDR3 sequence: CASSLAAGTGNYEQYF. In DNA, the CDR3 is TGCGCCAGCAGCTTGGCCGCCGGGACAGGGAACTACGAGCAGTACTTC.

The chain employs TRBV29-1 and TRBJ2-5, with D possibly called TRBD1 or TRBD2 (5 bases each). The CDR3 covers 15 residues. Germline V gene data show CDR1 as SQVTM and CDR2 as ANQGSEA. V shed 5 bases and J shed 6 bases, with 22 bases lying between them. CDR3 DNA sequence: TGCAGCGTTAAAGGTGCAGCAGGGACCTCGCAGACCCAGTACTTC. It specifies CSVKGAAGTSQTQYF.

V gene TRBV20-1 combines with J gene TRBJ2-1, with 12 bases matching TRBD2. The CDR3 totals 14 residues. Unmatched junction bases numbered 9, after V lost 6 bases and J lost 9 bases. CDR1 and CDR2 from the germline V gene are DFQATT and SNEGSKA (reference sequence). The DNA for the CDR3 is TGCAGTGCGCCGTCTAGCGGGAGGGGCCCTGAGCAGTTCTTC. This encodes CSAPSSGRGPEQFF.

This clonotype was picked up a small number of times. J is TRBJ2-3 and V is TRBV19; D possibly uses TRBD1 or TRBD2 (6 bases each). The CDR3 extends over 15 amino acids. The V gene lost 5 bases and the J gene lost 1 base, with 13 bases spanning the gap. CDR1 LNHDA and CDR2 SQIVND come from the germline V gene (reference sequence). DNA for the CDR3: TGTGCCAGTAGTCCCGGGGGCAGGCGCACAGATACGCAGTATTTT. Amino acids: CASSPGGRRTDTQYF.

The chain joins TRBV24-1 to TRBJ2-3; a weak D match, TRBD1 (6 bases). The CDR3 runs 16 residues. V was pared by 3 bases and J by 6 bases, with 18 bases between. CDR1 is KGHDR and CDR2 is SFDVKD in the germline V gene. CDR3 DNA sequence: TGTGCCACCAGTGATCAAGGACAGACCCTCGGGGATACGCAGTATTTT. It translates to CATSDQGQTLGDTQYF.

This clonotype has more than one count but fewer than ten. The CDR3 protein is CASSLPFDTQYF. As DNA, the CDR3 is TGTGCCAGCAGCTTACCATTTGATACGCAGTATTTT. The chain has TRBV7-3 and TRBJ2-3; D remains unclear. This CDR3 comprises 12 residues. V was pared by 2 bases and J by 6 bases, with 6 bases between. From germline, CDR1 is SGHTA and CDR2 FQGTGA.

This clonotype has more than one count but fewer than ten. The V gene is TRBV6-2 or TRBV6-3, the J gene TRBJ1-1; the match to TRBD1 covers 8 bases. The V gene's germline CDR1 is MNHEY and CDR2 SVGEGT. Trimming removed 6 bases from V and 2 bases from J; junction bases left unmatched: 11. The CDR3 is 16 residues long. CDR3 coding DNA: TGTGCCAGCAGGCGAGGGACAGGCCTTAAAAACACTGAAGCTTTCTTT. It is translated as CASRRGTGLKNTEAFF.

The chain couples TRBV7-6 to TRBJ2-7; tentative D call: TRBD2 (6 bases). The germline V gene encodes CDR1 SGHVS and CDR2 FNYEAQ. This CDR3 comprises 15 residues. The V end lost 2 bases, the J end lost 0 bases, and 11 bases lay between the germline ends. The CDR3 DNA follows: TGTGCCAGCAGCTTACAAGCGGGTACCTCCTACGAGCAGTACTTC. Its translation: CASSLQAGTSYEQYF.

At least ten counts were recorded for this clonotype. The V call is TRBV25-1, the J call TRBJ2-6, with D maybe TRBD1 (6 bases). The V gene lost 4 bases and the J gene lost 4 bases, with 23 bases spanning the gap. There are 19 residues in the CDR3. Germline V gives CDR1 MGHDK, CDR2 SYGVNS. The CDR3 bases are TGTGCCAGCAGTGGCCTTGACAGGCCTCCGTCGGTAGGGGCCAACGTCCTGACTTTC. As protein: CASSGLDRPPSVGANVLTF.